This T cell receptor beta chain was sequenced during a study of shared clonotypes between healthy human individuals. Broader study findings: Compared with clonotypes that all four donors shared, non-shared clonotypes had lower generation probabilities. There were few donors, and this limited the genetic and exposure-history diversity represented.

The protocol was immunoSEQ multiplex PCR, while the TCRdb copy is restricted to in-frame clones and leaves out a portion. The sample records about 1.1 million clones, approximately 77% being singletons. The CDR3 loop spans 12 amino acids. Germline V gives CDR1 SGHNT, CDR2 YYREEE (reference sequence). The V and J ends lost 3 bases and 2 bases respectively, with 6 bases between them. Healthy HIV-negative adults with no recent acute infections or vaccinations were recruited as donors. A CD45RA+ naive subset and a CD45RA-negative memory subset were split from CD4+ cells. Regarding this clone: Its specificity is not known.

The V call is TRBV5-4, the J call TRBJ2-7, with D perhaps matching TRBD1 or TRBD2 (5 bases each). The specimen sequenced was memory CD4+ T cells from PBMCs. Subset here: CD45RA-negative fraction. The TCR comes from a man between 18 and 29 years old in good health. Some clones in this sample may be carry-over from other donors' samples. The CDR3 spells CASSWGTYEQYF. CDR3 sequence (DNA): TGTGCCAGCAGCTGGGGGACCTACGAGCAGTACTTC.